Listed below are T cell receptor beta chains from one sample, sequenced in a study of OX40 agonist ivuxolimab in advanced cancers. TCRdb keeps only in-frame clones here, not all; method: immunoSEQ multiplex PCR. The data contain approximately 31,000 clones, roughly 88% of them singletons. The sample in question was CD4+ or CD8+ T cells sorted from blood, obtained in a trial of the OX40 agonist ivuxolimab. All receptors derive from an adult with an advanced solid tumor such as melanoma, head and neck, liver or kidney cancer. CDR3s include the opening cysteine and the closing phenylalanine or tryptophan. D genes are given only for firm matches. Size is omitted from some rows. Given values are once, few, many or a class for expanded clones.

CDR3aa	CDR3nt	v_gene	j_gene	abundance	d_gene
CATSRGQGAGYEQYF	TGTGCCACCAGCAGAGGCCAGGGGGCTGGCTACGAGCAGTACTTC	TRBV15	TRBJ2-7	NA	TRBD1
CASSEELAGDTDTQYF	TGCGCCAGCAGCGAGGAACTAGCGGGGGATACAGATACGCAGTATTTT	TRBV10-1	TRBJ2-3	NA	TRBD2
CASSPLGNTGELFF	TGTGCCAGCAGCCCCTTAGGAAACACCGGGGAGCTGTTTTTT	TRBV11-1	TRBJ2-2	many	NA
CASHKNPGGTDTQYF	TGTGCCAGCCACAAGAACCCGGGGGGCACAGATACGCAGTATTTT	TRBV27	TRBJ2-3	NA	NA
CASRPGTNTGELFF	TGTGCCAGCAGACCCGGGACTAATACCGGGGAGCTGTTTTTT	TRBV11-2	TRBJ2-2	NA	TRBD2
CASSSQGWNEQFF	TGTGCCAGCAGCTCGCAGGGTTGGAATGAGCAGTTCTTC	TRBV11-2	TRBJ2-1	NA	NA
CASSLNAEQYF	TGTGCCAGCAGCTTAAATGCCGAGCAGTACTTC	TRBV7-9	TRBJ2-7	NA	NA
CASSYQLGGKTQYF	TGTGCCAGCAGTTACCAACTTGGGGGCAAGACCCAGTACTTC	TRBV6-5	TRBJ2-5	NA	NA
CATSSSLSGGAVGELFF	TGTGCCACCAGCTCCTCCCTTAGCGGGGGGGCAGTCGGGGAGCTGTTTTTT	TRBV15	TRBJ2-2	few	TRBD2
CASGFWDTPHPNTEAFF	TGTGCTAGTGGTTTTTGGGACACCCCTCATCCGAACACTGAAGCTTTCTTT	TRBV12-5	TRBJ1-1	NA	NA
CASSRTFQETQYF	TGTGCCAGCAGCCGTACATTCCAAGAGACCCAGTACTTC	TRBV7-2	TRBJ2-5	NA	NA
CASSPVGNTEAFF	TGTGCCAGCAGCCCTGTTGGGAACACTGAAGCTTTCTTT	TRBV16	TRBJ1-1	NA	NA
CASSQEAAVQETQYF	TGCGCCAGCAGCCAAGAAGCGGCGGTGCAAGAGACCCAGTACTTC	TRBV4-1	TRBJ2-5	NA	NA
CASSLVWGGTGELFF	TGTGCCAGCAGCTTAGTATGGGGGGGCACCGGGGAGCTGTTTTTT	TRBV11-2	TRBJ2-2	NA	TRBD2
CASSGDQTTQYF	TGTGCTAGCAGCGGGGATCAGACAACGCAGTATTTT	TRBV7-7	TRBJ2-3	NA	TRBD2
CAWIRDDTYYGYTF	TGTGCCTGGATTAGGGACGACACCTACTATGGCTACACCTTC	TRBV30	TRBJ1-2	NA	NA
CATPGQGIEAFF	TGTGCCACACCGGGACAGGGGATTGAAGCTTTCTTT	TRBV6-1	TRBJ1-1	NA	TRBD1
CASSIRPSTEAFF	TGTGCCAGCAGCATTCGGCCTAGCACTGAAGCTTTCTTT	TRBV28	TRBJ1-1	NA	NA
CASSLYTVDEKLFF	TGTGCCAGCAGCTTATACACTGTGGATGAAAAACTGTTTTTT	TRBV7-9	TRBJ1-4	once	NA
CASSLPGELFF	TGTGCCAGCAGCTTGCCCGGGGAGCTGTTTTTT	TRBV14	TRBJ2-2	NA	NA
CASNPGQEGYEQYF	TGTGCCAGCAATCCGGGACAGGAAGGCTACGAGCAGTACTTC	TRBV6-5	TRBJ2-7	NA	TRBD1
CASSEGGGLPDGPQHF	TGTGCCAGCAGCGAGGGAGGGGGGCTCCCGGATGGTCCCCAGCATTTT	TRBV9	TRBJ1-5	NA	NA
CASSWGVNEQFF	TGTGCCAGTAGTTGGGGGGTCAATGAGCAGTTCTTC	TRBV19	TRBJ2-1	NA	NA
CASSSGGSYGYTF	TGTGCCAGCAGCTCTGGGGGAAGCTATGGCTACACCTTC	TRBV7-9	TRBJ1-2	NA	NA
CASSIERGNTIYF	TGTGCCAGCAGTATCGAAAGGGGAAACACCATATATTTT	TRBV27	TRBJ1-3	NA	NA
CASSHGTGGHAEQYF	TGTGCCAGCAGCCATGGGACAGGGGGCCATGCCGAGCAGTACTTC	TRBV27	TRBJ2-7	NA	TRBD1
CASSLLAGPTDTQYF	TGTGCCAGCAGCTTACTAGCGGGGCCCACAGATACGCAGTATTTT	TRBV7-8	TRBJ2-3	NA	TRBD2
CASSLFNPDTQYF	TGTGCCAGCAGTTTATTTAATCCAGATACGCAGTATTTT	TRBV27	TRBJ2-3	NA	NA
CASSSQGSLVLTF	TGTGCCAGCAGTTCCCAGGGTTCTCTCGTCCTGACTTTC	TRBV27	TRBJ2-6	NA	NA
CASSYSAEQYF	TGTGCCAGCAGTTACTCGGCCGAGCAGTACTTC	TRBV6-6	TRBJ2-7	NA	NA
CASFPADGLSGNTIYF	TGTGCCAGCTTCCCCGCCGACGGCCTCTCTGGAAACACCATATATTTT	TRBV28	TRBJ1-3	once	NA
CASWLGELSPLHF	TGTGCCAGCTGGCTAGGGGAGTTATCACCCCTCCACTTT	TRBV18	TRBJ1-6	NA	NA
CASRSSEDTGELFF	TGTGCCAGCAGATCAAGTGAGGACACCGGGGAGCTGTTTTTT	TRBV6-5	TRBJ2-2	NA	NA
CASSFGQGMNTQYF	TGTGCCAGTAGTTTTGGACAGGGGATGAATACGCAGTATTTT	TRBV19	TRBJ2-3	NA	TRBD1
CASSLGGRAGTGYGYTF	TGTGCCAGCAGCTTAGGAGGGCGGGCCGGCACTGGATATGGCTACACCTTC	TRBV7-8	TRBJ1-2	NA	NA
CASSWVRAAQGDEQFF	TGTGCCAGCAGCTGGGTAAGGGCCGCGCAGGGGGATGAGCAGTTCTTC	TRBV13	TRBJ2-1	NA	TRBD1
CASSESEDYEQYF	TGCGCCAGCAGTGAGTCGGAAGACTACGAGCAGTACTTC	TRBV10-2	TRBJ2-7	few	NA
CASDDRHRNTIYF	TGTGCCAGTGATGACAGGCACCGAAACACCATATATTTT	TRBV19	TRBJ1-3	NA	NA
CASSVDPENTEAFF	TGTGCCAGCAGCGTAGATCCCGAAAACACTGAAGCTTTCTTT	TRBV9	TRBJ1-1	NA	NA
CASTPWGSGLAGTDTQYF	TGTGCCAGCACCCCCTGGGGTTCCGGACTAGCGGGGACAGATACGCAGTATTTT	TRBV2	TRBJ2-3	NA	TRBD2
CASSGDGYEQYF	TGCGCCAGCAGTGGGGACGGATACGAGCAGTACTTC	TRBV10-1	TRBJ2-7	many	NA
CASSYSYEQYF	TGTGCCAGCAGTTACAGCTACGAGCAGTACTTC	TRBV28	TRBJ2-7	NA	NA
CASSLAGFIYEQYF	TGTGCCAGCAGCTTGGCAGGGTTTATTTACGAGCAGTACTTC	TRBV11-2	TRBJ2-7	NA	NA
CASSLVPRRELFF	TGTGCCAGCAGCTTAGTTCCCAGACGGGAGCTGTTTTTT	TRBV11-2	TRBJ2-2	NA	NA
CASSGTGGSGELFF	TGTGCCAGCAGTGGGACAGGGGGCAGCGGGGAGCTGTTTTTT	TRBV6-5	TRBJ2-2	NA	TRBD1
CASSPGLAGTNEQFF	TGTGCCAGCAGCCCCGGACTAGCGGGGACCAATGAGCAGTTCTTC	TRBV13	TRBJ2-1	NA	TRBD2
CAWSLGTSGYNEQFF	TGTGCCTGGAGCCTCGGGACTAGCGGGTACAATGAGCAGTTCTTC	TRBV30	TRBJ2-1	NA	TRBD2
CASSAPGTEDQPQHF	TGTGCCAGCAGCGCCCCCGGGACAGAGGATCAGCCCCAGCATTTT	TRBV7-2	TRBJ1-5	medium-sized	TRBD1
CASSQDRWLAGTDTQYF	TGCGCCAGCAGCCAAGATAGGTGGTTGGCGGGCACAGATACGCAGTATTTT	TRBV4-3	TRBJ2-3	NA	NA
CASSATGGSSGTGELFF	TGTGCCAGCAGCGCCACAGGGGGCTCGTCTGGCACCGGGGAGCTGTTTTTT	TRBV9	TRBJ2-2	NA	TRBD1
CSVHGDISSYNEQFF	TGCAGCGTGCATGGAGACATAAGCTCCTACAATGAGCAGTTCTTC	TRBV29-1	TRBJ2-1	NA	NA
CASILKGSYEQYF	TGTGCCAGCATTCTGAAGGGGTCCTACGAGCAGTACTTC	TRBV28	TRBJ2-7	NA	NA
CACGTGGAETQYF	TGTGCCTGCGGGACAGGGGGAGCAGAGACCCAGTACTTC	TRBV30	TRBJ2-5	NA	TRBD1
CASSDPSGGTYEQYF	TGCGCCAGCAGTGACCCTAGCGGGGGGACCTACGAGCAGTACTTC	TRBV10-2	TRBJ2-7	NA	TRBD2
CASKNAANTEAFF	TGTGCCAGTAAAAATGCAGCGAACACTGAAGCTTTCTTT	TRBV19	TRBJ1-1	NA	NA